The clone carrying this T cell receptor beta chain was seen repeatedly, ten times or more. The antigen is unknown. Between the trimmed V and J ends, which lost 3 bases and 3 bases, there was a span of 9 bases. The CDR3 contains 14 residues. The data belong to a study of T-cell reconstitution after alpha-beta-depleted transplantation in children. Unique molecular identifiers were incorporated into the prepared TCRbeta library. TCRdb used MiXCR to reprocess the PCR reads, holding one entry per CDR3 protein. The repertoire has around 300,000 distinct CDR3 sequences, roughly a tenth of them found once; the top ten carry about 8%. Notes on the study in general: When one year had passed after transplant, most T-cell counts and diversity came from newly produced T cells. Surviving recipient T cells and thymic progenitors produced the high day-60 TCRbeta diversity seen in some patients.

The source is a boy younger than two with acute myeloid leukemia, due to receive a stem cell transplant. Sequenced material: PBMCs, taken before TCRalphabeta/CD19-depleted stem cell transplant. The chain uses TRBV12-3 or TRBV12-4 and TRBJ1-5; no clear D gene. Here the CDR3 reads CASSFAGFNQPQHF. The CDR3 DNA reads as TGTGCCAGCAGTTTCGCGGGTTTCAATCAGCCCCAGCATTTT.